These 29 T cell receptor beta chains were all obtained from the same sample, sequenced in a study of blood T cells in healthy people across ages. A J-beta primer mix and a sample-barcoded 5' primer were used in a second PCR of about 7 to 12 cycles. MiXCR, applied by TCRdb to the 5' RACE reads, yields one record per CDR3 protein. Among approximately 1,000,000 distinct CDR3 sequences listed, more than 30% were seen once. The sample taken for sequencing was blood. The receptors shown here come from a man aged 18-30 years in good health.

This sequence joins TRBV7-8 and TRBJ1-1; TRBD1 is a possible D gene (6 bases). CDR1 is SGHVS, CDR2 FQNEAQ, per germline. The CDR3 has 14 amino acids. Trimming cost V 5 bases and J 7 bases, with 17 bases left between them. The CDR3 loop is CASSPGAGGDEAFF. DNA for the CDR3: TGTGCCAGCAGCCCGGGGGCAGGCGGGGATGAAGCTTTCTTT.

V usage is TRBV9 and J usage is TRBJ2-2, with D uncertain. CDR1 SGDLS and CDR2 YYNGEE come from the germline V gene. The V gene lost 0 bases and the J gene lost 3 bases, with 9 bases spanning the gap. CDR3 length: 15 residues. CDR3 loop: CASSVAAEYTGELFF. The CDR3 DNA is TGTGCCAGCAGCGTAGCCGCAGAGTACACCGGGGAGCTGTTTTTT. The full variable domain, completed using reference TRBV9 and TRBJ2-2, is DSGVTQTPKHLITATGQRVTLRCSPRSGDLSVYWYQQSLDQGLQFLIQYYNGEERAKGNILERFSAQQFPDLHSELNLSSLELGDSALYFCASSVAAEYTGELFFGEGSRLTVL.

This clonotype was seen a few times. The J gene is TRBJ1-5, the V gene TRBV20-1, with 7 bases fitting TRBD1. Germline CDR1 reads DFQATT; CDR2 reads SNEGSKA (reference sequence). V shed 6 bases and J 5 bases; nucleotides not matched to a gene: 13. The CDR3 totals 15 residues. Here the CDR3 reads CSAQNRDRRHQPQHF. DNA for the CDR3: TGCAGTGCCCAAAATCGGGACAGAAGACATCAGCCCCAGCATTTT.

The chain links TRBV7-2 to TRBJ2-7; D perhaps matches TRBD2 (5 bases). Germline-derived CDR1 and CDR2 are SGHTA and FQGNSA. The germline V and J ends were trimmed by 1 base and 10 bases, with 17 bases remaining between them. The CDR3 spans 14 residues. Written as DNA, the CDR3 is TGTGCCAGCAGCTTAGACTCGGGGTCTCGGCCCCAGTACTTC. Its translation is CASSLDSGSRPQYF.

This clonotype was detected a few times. The CDR3 here is CASTGPLNTGELFF. The CDR3 nucleotides are TGTGCCAGCACCGGGCCCCTGAACACCGGGGAGCTGTTTTTT. The V and J genes are TRBV25-1 and TRBJ2-2; D not certain. From germline, CDR1 is MGHDK and CDR2 SYGVNS. V was clipped by 7 bases and J by 1 base, with 10 bases between them. CDR3 length: 14 residues.

The rearrangement joins TRBV10-3 to TRBJ2-7; D is undetermined. The V gene lost 4 bases and the J gene lost 4 bases, with 11 bases spanning the gap. From germline, CDR1 is ENHRY and CDR2 SYGVKD. The length of the CDR3 is 13 residues. The CDR3 DNA sequence: TGTGCCATCAGTGGTCCCCCCTTTTACGAGCAGTACTTC. Translating gives CAISGPPFYEQYF.

The chain is built from TRBV28 and TRBJ2-2; D remains ambiguous. From germline, CDR1 is MDHEN and CDR2 SYDVKM. This CDR3 spans 14 amino acids. Trimming stripped 7 bases from V and 0 bases from J, with 9 bases between. As DNA, the CDR3 is TGTGCCAGCAACGGGTCCCCGAACACCGGGGAGCTGTTTTTT. It translates to CASNGSPNTGELFF.

This clonotype was observed a handful of times. This sequence joins TRBV9 and TRBJ2-1; TRBD2 agrees at 13 bases. The V gene's germline CDR1 is SGDLS and CDR2 YYNGEE. The CDR3 length is 17 residues. The trim removed 1 base at V and 7 bases at J, leaving 8 bases unmatched. CDR3 amino acids: CASSVTATSGGRNEQFF. Written as DNA, the CDR3 is TGTGCCAGCAGCGTAACCGCGACTAGCGGGGGGAGGAATGAGCAGTTCTTC.

This rearrangement joins TRBV4-2 to TRBJ1-1; D not resolved. Trimming stripped 4 bases from V and 1 base from J, with 13 bases between. The V gene's germline CDR1 is LGHNA and CDR2 YNFKEQ. The CDR3 has 15 residues. The CDR3: CASSPTAAGNTEAFF. The CDR3 DNA is TGTGCCAGCAGCCCGACCGCGGCCGGGAACACTGAAGCTTTCTTT.

The table lists this clonotype with a few counts. V gene TRBV2 combines with J gene TRBJ1-4, with D unresolved. V shed 6 bases and J shed 4 bases, with 12 bases lying between them. The CDR3 has 14 residues. In germline, CDR1 is SNHLY, CDR2 FYNNEI. CDR3 protein: CASRPGISNEKLFF. The CDR3 DNA sequence: TGTGCCAGCAGACCCGGGATCAGTAATGAAAAACTGTTTTTT. The entire variable domain, with the rest obtained from reference TRBV2 and TRBJ1-4, is as follows: EPEVTQTPSHQVTQMGQEVILRCVPISNHLYFYWYRQILGQKVEFLVSFYNNEISEKSEIFDDQFSVERPDGSNFTLKIRSTKLEDSAMYFCASRPGISNEKLFFGSGTQLSVL.

V usage is TRBV28 and J usage is TRBJ1-6; TRBD1 is a possible D gene (6 bases). Per the germline V gene, CDR1 is MDHEN and CDR2 is SYDVKM. CDR3 length: 14 amino acids. Deletions cut 7 bases from V and 13 bases from J, with 20 bases between. The CDR3 is CASTLTGHLGPLHF. In DNA, the CDR3 is TGTGCCAGCACTCTGACAGGACACCTAGGTCCCCTCCACTTT.

In the case of this clonotype: One end of the junction is discordant with germline, which a read error may explain. The chain combines TRBV27 with TRBJ1-2; D is possibly TRBD1 (6 bases). There are 15 residues in the CDR3. Germline V lookup: CDR1 MNHEY, CDR2 SMNVEV (reference sequence). CDR3 nucleotide sequence: TGTGCCAGCAGCTTGACGGGGGGCCCTAGTTATGGCTTCACCTTC. Its translation is CASSLTGGPSYGFTF.

This clonotype was seen only a few times. The chain carries TRBV6-2 or TRBV6-3 and TRBJ2-7, with 11 bases aligning to TRBD2. J was trimmed by 7 bases and V by 5 bases; bases with no gene match: 10. The CDR3 is 15 amino acids. The germline gives CDR1 MNHEY, CDR2 SVGEGT. For the CDR3, the DNA is TGTGCCAGCAGTGCCCTAGCGGGGGGTTACAATGAGCAGTACTTC. This translates into CASSALAGGYNEQYF.

The CDR3 coding sequence is TGTGCCAGCAGCGTTAGGGGGTCTGGAATAGGTGAGCAGTTCTTC. It translates to CASSVRGSGIGEQFF. The rearrangement uses TRBV9 and TRBJ2-1; D may be TRBD1 (6 bases). This CDR3 is 15 amino acids long. Trimming took 2 bases from V and 9 from J, leaving 18 bases between them. Germline CDR1 and CDR2: SGDLS and YYNGEE.

The chain carries TRBV20-1 and TRBJ2-2; D uncertain. The CDR3 is made up of 14 amino acids. The germline V gene has CDR1 DFQATT and CDR2 SNEGSKA (reference sequence). The ends were cut back, 3 bases at V and 3 bases at J, with 11 bases in the middle. The CDR3 here is CSASVPKHTGELFF. The CDR3 nucleotides read TGCAGTGCTAGCGTCCCAAAACACACCGGGGAGCTGTTTTTT.

CDR3 in DNA: TGTGCCAGCAGCTCCCTGGGGGGGGGCCACAATGAGCAGTTCTTC. Amino acid sequence: CASSSLGGGHNEQFF. V usage is TRBV7-2 and J usage is TRBJ2-1; possible D gene TRBD2, 7 bases. The CDR3 spans 15 residues. CDR1 is SGHTA and CDR2 is FQGNSA in the germline V gene. The ends were cut back, 4 bases at V and 5 bases at J, with 15 bases in the middle.

The gene calls are TRBV6-6 and TRBJ1-1; D is unclear. V was cut by 6 bases and J by 9 bases, with 17 bases left in between. Germline V gene data show CDR1 as MNHNY and CDR2 as SVGAGI (reference sequence). The CDR3 has 13 amino acids. CDR3 region: CASRRSTERQAFF. In DNA, the CDR3 is TGTGCCAGCAGGAGGTCGACCGAGCGTCAAGCTTTCTTT.

This clonotype was seen a handful of times. V and J are TRBV10-3 and TRBJ1-2, with 11 bases lining up with TRBD1. Germline V lookup: CDR1 ENHRY, CDR2 SYGVKD. This CDR3 spans 15 amino acids. With V trimmed by 10 bases and J by 3 bases, 10 bases remained unmatched. CDR3 bases: TGTGCCACCCAGGCCCTGGGACAGGGGGACTATGGCTACACCTTC. Protein sequence: CATQALGQGDYGYTF.

This clonotype was observed a few times. The chain links TRBV6-6 to TRBJ1-5; D is unclear. V lost 2 bases and J 7 bases, leaving 15 bases between the germline ends. The germline CDR1 and CDR2 sequences are MNHNY and SVGAGI (reference sequence). The CDR3 runs to 15 residues. The CDR3 DNA sequence: TGTGCCAGCAGTTACCGCCCGGCCTCGACCCAGCCCCAGCATTTT. Residues: CASSYRPASTQPQHF.

CDR3 loop: CASRGDRAADTQYF. CDR3 coding DNA: TGTGCCAGCAGAGGGGACAGGGCGGCAGATACGCAGTATTTT. The genes are TRBV6-6 and TRBJ2-3; 9 nucleotides agree with TRBD1. The CDR3 runs 14 residues. CDR1 is MNHNY and CDR2 is SVGAGI in the germline V gene (reference sequence). The V segment lost 6 bases and the J segment 4 bases; nucleotides outside the gene matches: 5.

This clonotype was seen a handful of times. The rearrangement uses TRBV18 and TRBJ1-3; unclear D gene. V shed 1 base and J shed 0 bases, with 4 bases lying between them. CDR1 is KGHSH, CDR2 LQKENI, per germline. This CDR3 spans 14 amino acids. The CDR3 region has the DNA TGTGCCAGCTCACCACAACGCTCTGGAAACACCATATATTTT. Translated, it gives CASSPQRSGNTIYF.

This clonotype was detected only a few times. This chain joins TRBV10-3 and TRBJ2-1, with no clear D. V was cut by 6 bases and J by 2 bases, with 11 bases left in between. Germline values: CDR1 ENHRY, CDR2 SYGVKD. The CDR3 covers 14 residues. CDR3 coding DNA: TGTGCCATCAGAGATGTTGGGACCTACAATGAGCAGTTCTTC. This codes for CAIRDVGTYNEQFF.

This clonotype showed up just a few times. This chain uses TRBV29-1 with TRBJ1-2, with 7 positions matching TRBD1. Losses at the gene ends were 6 bases for V and 3 bases for J; bases not matched to a gene: 4. The CDR3 spans 12 residues. Germline V gene lookup returns CDR1 SQVTM and CDR2 ANQGSEA. The CDR3 loop is CSVGTDDYGYTF. DNA for the CDR3: TGCAGCGTCGGGACAGACGACTATGGCTACACCTTC.

The chain recombines TRBV7-2 with TRBJ1-1; D gene uncertain. V lost 3 bases and J lost 0, with 11 bases in between. CDR1 is SGHTA, CDR2 FQGNSA, per germline. CDR3 length equals 15 residues. CDR3 in amino acids: CASSFGRPMNTEAFF. DNA for the CDR3: TGTGCCAGCAGCTTTGGTAGACCCATGAACACTGAAGCTTTCTTT.

This clonotype was counted a few times. The rearrangement uses TRBV24-1 and TRBJ2-5, with 8 bases aligning to TRBD2. The CDR3 is 13 residues long. V was clipped by 6 bases and J by 4 bases; unmatched bases: 3. In germline, CDR1 is KGHDR, CDR2 SFDVKD. The CDR3 here is CATSSSGLETQYF. Here the CDR3 DNA reads TGTGCCACCAGTTCTAGCGGGCTAGAGACCCAGTACTTC.

This clonotype occurred many times. The J gene is TRBJ2-1, the V gene TRBV10-3, with unresolved D. Between the trimmed V and J ends, which lost 4 bases and 3 bases, there was a span of 7 bases. The CDR3 contains 13 residues. Germline CDR1 is ENHRY and CDR2 is SYGVKD. CDR3 DNA sequence: TGTGCCATCAGTGGGGCCCTCTACAATGAGCAGTTCTTC. Protein product: CAISGALYNEQFF.

With respect to this clonotype: This may be a read error, as it is one base from a much larger clone. The chain has TRBV10-3 and TRBJ2-1; D gene unclear. Germline assignment: CDR1 ENHRY and CDR2 SYGVKD. CDR3 length: 17 amino acids. The DNA of the CDR3 is TGTGCCATCAGTGGTTCGCCAGAAACTATTTCCTACGATGAGCAGTTCTTC. The encoded protein is CAISGSPETISYDEQFF.

V usage is TRBV2 and J usage is TRBJ2-1, with 8 bases aligning to TRBD2. The CDR3 is 15 amino acids. CDR1 is SNHLY and CDR2 is FYNNEI in the germline V gene. The V gene end was trimmed by 5 bases and the J gene end by 2 bases; junction bases not matched to a gene: 5. The CDR3 is CASSTKRETYNEQFF. CDR3 in DNA: TGTGCCAGCAGTACTAAGCGGGAGACCTACAATGAGCAGTTCTTC.

The chain carries TRBV5-1 and TRBJ2-7; TRBD1 is a possible D gene (5 bases). V was trimmed by 0 bases and J by 2 bases, leaving 18 bases between them. There are 17 residues in the CDR3. Germline assignment: CDR1 SGHRS and CDR2 YFSETQ. This CDR3 is CASSLGWTSVGAYEQYF. The DNA of the CDR3 is TGCGCCAGCAGCTTGGGTTGGACATCGGTAGGGGCCTACGAGCAGTACTTC.